This TCR beta chain was identified in a study of blood T cell repertoires in COVID-19. Study as a whole: Whether acute or convalescent, the COVID-19 samples came from the United States, Italy and Spain. The analysed material was cDNA or gDNA that came from T cells, B-cell-depleted T cells, or PBMCs.

How the authors handled the data: Amplification with reference gene primers provided the estimates of nucleated cell counts. The data were produced by immunoSEQ multiplex PCR, yet TCRdb's version contains in-frame clones alone and is incomplete. V, J and clone size are taken as reported in that table, and D and trimming were inferred from the DNA itself. The sample carries fewer than 60,000 clones, about 81% recorded once. The Seattle patients joined while their infection was active and were tracked longitudinally afterward. This clone is a singleton in its sample. Losses at the gene ends were 7 bases for V and 1 base for J; bases not matched to a gene: 8. The CDR3 sequence is 15 residues long. From germline, CDR1 is SQVTM and CDR2 ANQGSEA.

This chain joins TRBV29-1 and TRBJ2-1; 9 nucleotides agree with TRBD2. The TCR originated in a man between 60 and 75 years old with COVID-19, enrolled during active disease. What was sequenced was peripheral blood. The CDR3 loop reads CSAEKAGGSYNEQFF. The CDR3 region has the DNA TGCAGCGCCGAGAAAGCGGGAGGATCCTACAATGAGCAGTTCTTC.